This is a list of T cell receptor beta chains from one sample in a study of cytomegalovirus exposure and HLA in healthy donors. Clones were sequenced by immunoSEQ multiplex PCR, and TCRdb holds only the in-frame ones, with some missing. This table holds around 350,000 clones, roughly 85% found once. The sample taken for sequencing was PBMCs. The receptors originated from a woman between 18 and 29 years old in good health and CMV-seronegative. Both conserved end residues are part of each CDR3. D genes are given only for firm matches. The listing skips clone size in some rows; elsewhere it reads once, few, many or a size class.

TRBV4-1,.,TRBJ2-1,TRBD2,TGCGCCAGCAGCCGGACTAGCGGAGTATACAATGAGCAGTTCTTC,CASSRTSGVYNEQFF
TRBV19,.,TRBJ1-2,TRBD1,TGTGCCAGTAATGAGGGGGCATGGGTCTATGGCTACACCTTC,CASNEGAWVYGYTF
TRBV28,.,TRBJ1-3,.,TGTGCCAGCAGTGGTTTCCCTAACCCCCAGGGTCCTGGAAACACCATATATTTT,CASSGFPNPQGPGNTIYF
TRBV5-1,.,TRBJ1-2,TRBD1,TGCGCCAGCAGCTTGGGGGACAGGAGTAATGGCTACACCTTC,CASSLGDRSNGYTF
TRBV30,.,TRBJ2-3,TRBD2,TGTGCCTGGAAGCGGGAGGTCACAGATACGCAGTATTTT,CAWKREVTDTQYF
TRBV28,.,TRBJ2-7,.,TGTGCCAGCAGTTTGTCGACTCGGGACACCGGATCCCTCTCCTACGAGCAGTACTTC,CASSLSTRDTGSLSYEQYF
TRBV9,.,TRBJ2-3,TRBD2,TGTGCCAGCAGCGGTAGCACTAGCGGGAGGAGCACAGATACGCAGTATTTT,CASSGSTSGRSTDTQYF
TRBV29-1,.,TRBJ2-7,.,TGCAGCGCCGCAACGGGGTACTCCTACGAGCAGTACTTC,CSAATGYSYEQYF
TRBV15,.,TRBJ1-1,TRBD1,TGTGCCACCAGCAGATTCCTGGACAGGGACACTGAAGCTTTCTTT,CATSRFLDRDTEAFF
TRBV28,once,TRBJ1-4,TRBD1,TGTGCCAGCAGAAGACAGGGGGCAACTAATGAAAAACTGTTTTTT,CASRRQGATNEKLFF
TRBV18,.,TRBJ1-2,TRBD1,TGTGCCAGCTCACCTGCGCCAGGGACAGGGGAAGGCTACACCTTC,CASSPAPGTGEGYTF
TRBV29-1,once,TRBJ1-1,.,TGCAGCGTGAGGGGGGGAGGGCCGAACACTGAAGCTTTCTTT,CSVRGGGPNTEAFF
TRBV27,.,TRBJ1-3,.,TGTGCCAGCAGTTTTTCCGGGTTTGGGGGAAACACCATATATTTT,CASSFSGFGGNTIYF
TRBV7-2,once,TRBJ2-7,.,TGTGCCAGCAGCTTAGTGGTAGGGGGGGCCTACGAGCAGTACTTC,CASSLVVGGAYEQYF
TRBV9,.,TRBJ2-3,.,TGTGCCAGCAGCGTAGACATAGCGGGCACAGATACGCAGTATTTT,CASSVDIAGTDTQYF
TRBV27,.,TRBJ1-1,.,TGTGCCAGCAGTTTATCCACAGTTCTGAACACTGAAGCTTTCTTT,CASSLSTVLNTEAFF
TRBV2,.,TRBJ2-2,.,TGTGCCAGCAGTGTGGTAGTCGGGGAGCTGTTTTTT,CASSVVVGELFF
TRBV5-8,.,TRBJ2-3,.,TGTGCCAGCAGCTTTCCAGGGCCCGATACGCAGTATTTT,CASSFPGPDTQYF
TRBV6-1,few,TRBJ1-1,TRBD1,TGTGCCAGCATTTGGACAGGGACTGAAGCTTTCTTT,CASIWTGTEAFF
TRBV9,.,TRBJ2-5,TRBD1,TGTGCCAGCAGCGCGGGACAGTCGTACCAAGAGACCCAGTACTTC,CASSAGQSYQETQYF
TRBV6-5,.,TRBJ2-5,.,TGTGCCAGCAGTTACGGGGCGGGAAACCAAGAGACCCAGTACTTC,CASSYGAGNQETQYF
TRBV28,.,TRBJ1-1,.,TGTGCCAGCAGGATAGAGCCGCTGGACCGGGGCACTGAAGCTTTCTTT,CASRIEPLDRGTEAFF
TRBV15,.,TRBJ2-7,.,TGTGCCACCAGCAGAGATGGCGGATTATCCTACGAGCAGTACTTC,CATSRDGGLSYEQYF
TRBV20-1,few,TRBJ1-2,.,TGCAGTGCCCGACAGGACTATGGCTACACCTTC,CSARQDYGYTF
TRBV18,.,TRBJ2-2,.,TGTGCCAGCTCACCGGACTTGCCCACCGGGGAGCTGTTTTTT,CASSPDLPTGELFF
TRBV4-2,few,TRBJ1-5,TRBD1,TGTGCCAGCAGCCCGGGACAGGGCCTGAGGGGGCAGCCCCAGCATTTT,CASSPGQGLRGQPQHF